The 20 T cell receptor beta chains presented below share a single source sample, sequenced in a study of T-cell reconstitution after alpha-beta-depleted transplantation in children. A TCRbeta library incorporating unique molecular identifiers was prepared. Each CDR3 protein is one row after TCRdb ran MiXCR on the PCR reads. This table holds over 45,000 distinct CDR3 sequences, roughly 5% found once. This sample comprised PBMCs, mostly from graft donor cells, obtained 60 days after TCRalphabeta/CD19-depleted stem cell transplant. These receptors all stem from a female patient younger than 10 who had a stem cell transplant for aplastic anemia, so the T cells may come from the graft donor.

Many counts were recorded for this clonotype. The genes are TRBV27 and TRBJ2-5, with 10 bases fitting TRBD2. The germline V gene has CDR1 MNHEY and CDR2 SMNVEV (reference sequence). V dropped 0 bases and J dropped 7; count of bases not matched to a gene: 11. There are 17 residues in the CDR3. CDR3 nucleotides: TGTGCCAGCAGTTTATCTTCGCTAGCGGGGGCCATAGGGACCCAGTACTTC. It is translated as CASSLSSLAGAIGTQYF.

The chain combines TRBV3-2 with TRBJ2-1; TRBD1 is the table's D call and was not checked against the DNA. TRBV3-2 represents a pseudogene. The CDR3 is 15 residues long. CDR3 DNA sequence: TGTGCCAGCAGCCAAGTGAACAGGTCCGGGGATGAGCAGTTCTTC. Translated, it gives CASSQVNRSGDEQFF.

A few counts support this clonotype. This chain links TRBV28 with TRBJ2-5; D may match TRBD1 or TRBD2 (7 bases each). This CDR3 is 14 amino acids long. CDR1 and CDR2 (germline): MDHEN, SYDVKM. V gave up 6 bases and J gave up 2 bases, with 13 bases separating them. DNA for the CDR3: TGTGCCAGCAGGGGGACAGCGGGACAAGAGACCCAGTACTTC. Translating it yields CASRGTAGQETQYF.

This clonotype appeared a few times. The chain employs TRBV10-2 and TRBJ1-5, with TRBD1 matching over 10 bases. The CDR3 is 15 amino acids. Germline assignment: CDR1 WSHSY and CDR2 SAAADI. J gave up 5 bases and V 3 bases, and 4 bases lay outside the gene matches. In DNA, the CDR3 is TGCGCCAGCAGTGACCCCGGGACAGGGGATCAGCCCCAGCATTTT. This translates into CASSDPGTGDQPQHF.

This clonotype was picked up many times. This chain uses TRBV12-3 or TRBV12-4 with TRBJ1-1; D gene ambiguous. Trimming shortened V by 0 bases and J by 13 bases, and 15 bases separated the two germline ends. This CDR3 spans 13 amino acids. The CDR3 bases are TGTGCCAGCAGTTTAGCTCTTGCCGGGGTGGTTTTCTTT. It translates to CASSLALAGVVFF.

Relative to its sample, this clonotype is medium-sized (0.01 to 0.1%). This rearrangement joins TRBV15 to TRBJ2-5; D ambiguous. The V gene's germline CDR1 is LNHNV and CDR2 YYDKDF (reference sequence). V was trimmed by 4 bases and J by 5 bases, leaving 5 bases between them. The CDR3 loop spans 11 amino acids. CDR3 loop: CATSIGETQYF. The DNA of the CDR3 is TGTGCCACCAGCATTGGGGAGACCCAGTACTTC.

This clonotype was counted at least ten times. The CDR3 DNA reads as TGTGCCAGCACCCAGGGACAGGGCTCCTACGAGCAGTACTTC. It encodes CASTQGQGSYEQYF. The chain couples TRBV28 to TRBJ2-7; 9 bases line up with TRBD1. The CDR3 runs to 14 residues. Germline values: CDR1 MDHEN, CDR2 SYDVKM. With V trimmed by 7 bases and J by 0 bases, 4 bases remained unmatched.

Many counts were recorded for this clonotype. The chain couples TRBV27 to TRBJ2-4; TRBD2 agrees at 10 bases. This CDR3 region has 15 residues. The germline V gene encodes CDR1 MNHEY and CDR2 SMNVEV (reference sequence). The V and J ends lost 5 bases and 7 bases, in that order; junction bases with no gene match: 8. The CDR3 is CASSPLAGGPNIQYF. In DNA form, the CDR3 reads TGTGCCAGCAGTCCTTTAGCGGGGGGCCCCAACATTCAGTACTTC.

This clonotype was observed many times. As DNA, the CDR3 is TGCAGTGCTAGGGAGACCCAGTACTTC. Translating gives CSARETQYF. This rearrangement joins TRBV20-1 to TRBJ2-5; the D is unclear. V gave up 3 bases and J gave up 5 bases, with 1 base separating them. The germline V gene encodes CDR1 DFQATT and CDR2 SNEGSKA (reference sequence). The CDR3 is 9 amino acids.

This clonotype has at least ten counts. The chain recombines TRBV7-8 with TRBJ2-7; 10 positions agree with TRBD2. Germline-derived CDR1 and CDR2 are SGHVS and FQNEAQ. The CDR3 runs 16 residues. The ends lost 1 base at V and 4 bases at J; junction bases unmatched: 7. CDR3 DNA sequence: TGTGCCAGCAGCTTAGTAGGGCTAGCGGGAGTGTACGAGCAGTACTTC. This translates into CASSLVGLAGVYEQYF.

This clonotype was observed many times. The J gene is TRBJ2-5, the V gene TRBV5-1; 8 bases are shared with TRBD2. The CDR3 is 17 residues long. V gave up 0 bases and J gave up 3 bases; unmatched junction bases: 10. Germline V lookup: CDR1 SGHRS, CDR2 YFSETQ. The CDR3 sequence is CASSLGVGGGLEETQYF. CDR3 coding DNA: TGCGCCAGCAGCTTGGGAGTCGGGGGGGGTCTAGAAGAGACCCAGTACTTC. Full variable domain (missing parts from reference TRBV5-1 and TRBJ2-5): KAGVTQTPRYLIKTRGQQVTLSCSPISGHRSVSWYQQTPGQGLQFLFEYFSETQRNKGNFPGRFSGRQFSNSRSEMNVSTLELGDSALYLCASSLGVGGGLEETQYFGPGTRLLVL.

In its sample, this clonotype was seen many times. The chain joins TRBV12-3 or TRBV12-4 to TRBJ2-2; D might be TRBD1 or TRBD2, each matching 5 bases. V was clipped by 6 bases and J by 1 base, with 12 bases between them. This CDR3 region has 15 residues. The CDR3 region is CASRPGTGNTGELFF. CDR3 in DNA: TGTGCCAGCAGACCCGGGACGGGGAACACCGGGGAGCTGTTTTTT.

This clonotype has a count of ten or more. The chain carries TRBV12-3 or TRBV12-4 and TRBJ1-5, with D perhaps matching TRBD1 (6 bases). Trimming removed 3 bases at V and 5 bases at J, with 11 bases between. CDR3 length: 14 residues. The CDR3 loop reads CASSLTTGDQPQHF. The CDR3 nucleotides read TGTGCCAGCAGTTTGACGACAGGTGATCAGCCCCAGCATTTT.

This clonotype was recorded at least ten times. This chain connects TRBV20-1 to TRBJ2-3; 10 nucleotides agree with TRBD2. This CDR3 is 14 amino acids long. V trimming: 2 bases; J trimming: 1 base; junction bases outside the gene matches: 0. Germline CDR1 and CDR2: DFQATT and SNEGSKA (reference sequence). CDR3 protein: CSARLAGGTDTQYF. DNA for the CDR3: TGCAGTGCTAGACTAGCGGGGGGCACAGATACGCAGTATTTT.

This clonotype was counted ten times or more. The J gene is TRBJ1-6, the V gene TRBV20-1, with unresolved D. With 0 bases removed from V and 0 bases from J, the gap between germline ends came to 9 bases. Germline loops: CDR1 DFQATT, CDR2 SNEGSKA (reference sequence). The CDR3 sequence is 16 residues long. The CDR3 nucleotides are TGCAGTGCTAGAGATCGGTCGAGCTCCTATAATTCACCCCTCCACTTT. Amino acids: CSARDRSSSYNSPLHF.

V gene TRBV27 combines with J gene TRBJ2-1; TRBD1 or TRBD2 may be the D gene (6 bases each). Germline CDR1 MNHEY, CDR2 SMNVEV (reference sequence). This CDR3 contains 14 residues. V lost 4 bases, J lost 8 bases, and 15 bases lay in between. In DNA form, the CDR3 reads TGTGCCAGCAGTTCACGGGGGCCCCACGATGAGCAGTTCTTC. Encoded protein: CASSSRGPHDEQFF.

This sequence joins TRBV5-1 and TRBJ1-4; TRBD1 is a possible D gene (5 bases). The germline V and J ends were trimmed by 1 base and 3 bases, with 7 bases remaining between them. From germline, CDR1 is SGHRS and CDR2 YFSETQ. The CDR3 sequence is 14 residues long. This CDR3 reads CASSLRQSNEKLFF. The DNA of the CDR3 is TGCGCCAGCAGCTTGAGACAGTCTAATGAAAAACTGTTTTTT.

This clonotype was counted many times. J is TRBJ2-7 and V is TRBV6-5; D gene ambiguous. V was cut by 6 bases and J by 2 bases, with 14 bases left in between. Germline CDR1 reads MNHEY; CDR2 reads SVGAGI. The CDR3 contains 14 residues. CDR3 DNA: TGTGCCAGCAGCGCTTACAGATATCCCTACGAGCAGTACTTC. As protein: CASSAYRYPYEQYF.

This clonotype was observed at least ten times. The rearrangement joins TRBV20-1 to TRBJ2-7; either TRBD1 or TRBD2 may fit D (5 bases each). Per germline, CDR1 DFQATT and CDR2 SNEGSKA (reference sequence). This CDR3 has 15 residues. V was shortened by 2 bases and J by 2 bases, with 16 bases between the two germline ends. In nucleotides, the CDR3 is TGCAGTGCTAGAAATTTCGGGGACCGGGCCTACGAGCAGTACTTC. Its protein product is CSARNFGDRAYEQYF.

This clonotype was detected ten times or more. The chain recombines TRBV7-9 with TRBJ1-2; 11 nucleotides match TRBD1. Unmatched junction bases numbered 5, after V lost 4 bases and J lost 4 bases. Looked up from germline, CDR1 is SEHNR and CDR2 is FQNEAQ (reference sequence). The CDR3 totals 15 residues. The CDR3 protein is CASSSSGTGGYGYTF. The CDR3 coding sequence is TGTGCCAGCAGCTCCTCCGGGACAGGGGGCTATGGCTACACCTTC.